These 10 T cell receptor beta chains originate from one sample sequenced in a study of CD8+CD57+ T cells in acquired aplastic anemia. Genomic DNA served as template for TCR beta VDJ and CDR3 profiling. TCRdb itself ran the reads through MiXCR, one entry per CDR3 protein. The sample yields approximately 190,000 distinct CDR3 sequences, 50% to 75% seen once. Sample: sorted CD4+, CD8+, or CD8+CD57+ T cells (not recorded which) from PBMCs. The receptors derive from a human donor with severe aplastic anemia or a healthy control (not recorded which).

In this sample, this clonotype turned up many times. CDR3 in amino acids: CSVRLGTTEAFF. The DNA of the CDR3 is TGCAGCGTTCGGCTTGGGACCACTGAAGCTTTCTTT. The chain combines TRBV29-1 with TRBJ1-1; weak D call: TRBD1 (5 bases). CDR1 and CDR2 from the germline V gene are SQVTM and ANQGSEA. The CDR3 has 12 amino acids. The V gene lost 5 bases and the J gene lost 4 bases, with 11 bases spanning the gap.

The chain carries TRBV11-2 and TRBJ2-3; D gene ambiguous. The CDR3 is 17 amino acids. Looked up from germline, CDR1 is SGHAT and CDR2 is FQNNGV. Trimming took off 0 bases at V and 4 bases at J, with 17 bases between the two ends. The CDR3 sequence is CASSLDSRLFFPDTQYF. CDR3 nucleotides: TGTGCCAGCAGCTTAGACTCCAGACTCTTCTTCCCAGATACGCAGTATTTT.

The chain carries TRBV7-2 and TRBJ1-5, with a tentative D call TRBD1 (5 bases). This CDR3 is 16 amino acids long. The germline V gene encodes CDR1 SGHTA and CDR2 FQGNSA. Trimming took 5 bases from V and 0 from J, leaving 14 bases between them. CDR3 loop: CASSDPRGYSNQPQHF. The CDR3 nucleotides read TGTGCCAGCAGCGACCCTCGGGGGTATAGCAATCAGCCCCAGCATTTT.

This clonotype turned up a few times. This chain links TRBV5-4 with TRBJ2-5, with TRBD1 identical over 9 bases. This CDR3 has 15 residues. Germline V gene sequence: CDR1 SGHNT, CDR2 YYREEE (reference sequence). Unmatched junction bases numbered 7, after V lost 4 bases and J lost 3 bases. DNA of the CDR3: TGTGCCAGCAGCCCTTCGACAGGGGGTGAAGAGACCCAGTACTTC. Translation gives CASSPSTGGEETQYF.

Here the CDR3 DNA reads TGTGCCAGCAGGGGGGTAGATGAAAAACTGTTTTTT. Its translation is CASRGVDEKLFF. The chain has TRBV27 and TRBJ1-4, with D perhaps TRBD1 (5 bases). The CDR3 spans 12 residues. Looked up from germline, CDR1 is MNHEY and CDR2 is SMNVEV (reference sequence). The V and J ends lost 6 bases and 6 bases respectively, with 8 bases between them.

The chain recombines TRBV7-4 with TRBJ1-3; D is unclear. CDR3 length: 15 amino acids. V lost 1 base and J lost 4, with 11 bases in between. CDR1 and CDR2 from the germline V gene are SGHVT and SQSDAQ. CDR3 protein: CASSLVISTGNTIYF. CDR3 DNA: TGTGCCAGCAGCTTAGTGATCTCTACAGGAAACACCATATATTTT.

The sample holds a few counts of this clonotype. The DNA is left out, because the CDR3 cannot be placed on it with certainty; the CDR3 is given as TCRdb lists it. This rearrangement joins TRBV10-2 to TRBJ2-3; TRBD2, the D gene given by the table, was not confirmed from the DNA. Counting both end residues, the CDR3 totals 14 amino acids. In germline, CDR1 is WSHSY, CDR2 SAAADI. This CDR3 reads CASILGLLGDTQYF.

To note about this clonotype: At one end the junction does not follow the germline gene, possibly because of a read error. The genes are TRBV7-7 and TRBJ2-5, with D uncertain. The CDR3 contains 13 residues. CDR1 SSHAT and CDR2 FNYEAQ come from the germline V gene (reference sequence). CDR3 loop: CASSPSDEETQYF. The CDR3 DNA sequence: TGTGCTAGCAGCCCGTCCGATGAAGAGACCCAGTACTTC.

This clonotype came up once. The V gene is TRBV10-2, the J gene TRBJ2-4; D gene unclear. Trimming left V 2 bases short and J 9 bases short, with 14 bases between. CDR1 and CDR2 from the germline V gene are WSHSY and SAAADI. The CDR3 covers 14 residues. The DNA of the CDR3 is TGCGCCAGCAGTGAGACGGCAGCACGGAGCATTCAGTACTTC. Translating gives CASSETAARSIQYF.

This clonotype is a singleton in its sample. The chain is built from TRBV9 and TRBJ2-1; a possible D gene is TRBD1 (5 bases). With the DNA end fitting TRBJ2-7 better, the J assignment may be wrong. Germline V gives CDR1 SGDLS, CDR2 YYNGEE. The CDR3 consists of 15 residues. The CDR3 bases are TGTGCCAGCAGCGTAGGTGGGGCTGCCAGCTACGAGCAGTACTTC. This encodes CASSVGGAASYEQYF.